The 13 T cell receptor beta chains given below trace back to one sample, sequenced in a study of PD-1 blockade in classical Hodgkin lymphoma. As for time point: cycle 4 day 1 (C4D1), after 6 weeks of nivolumab. Exposure to brentuximab vedotin varied, and each patient had relapsed following autologous stem cell transplantation. TCRdb's table, derived via immunoSEQ multiplex PCR, lists solely in-frame clones and lacks some. The sample comprises some 93,000 clones, over 75% of which are singletons, and approximately 9% rests with the top ten. Sample: peripheral blood mononuclear cells (PBMCs), taken before the fourth cycle of nivolumab. The receptors come from a human donor with classical Hodgkin lymphoma.

V gene TRBV5-8 combines with J gene TRBJ1-5; unclear D gene. Trimming pared 1 base from V and 1 base from J, leaving 3 bases between. The CDR3 runs 13 residues. Germline V CDR1 and CDR2: SGHTS, YDEGEE. DNA of the CDR3: TGTGCCAGCAGCTTGAGGAGCAATCAGCCCCAGCATTTT. Residues: CASSLRSNQPQHF.

The chain employs TRBV7-9 and TRBJ1-1; the D gene is possibly TRBD1 (6 bases). Germline-derived CDR1 and CDR2 are SEHNR and FQNEAQ (reference sequence). Trimming stripped 6 bases from V and 0 bases from J, with 11 bases between. The CDR3 runs 14 residues. The CDR3 nucleotides are TGTGCCAGCAGGAAGGAGGGGGTGAACACTGAAGCTTTCTTT. This encodes CASRKEGVNTEAFF.

In its sample, this clone was seen once. The chain carries TRBV5-1 and TRBJ2-5, with 10 positions matching TRBD2. The CDR3 covers 16 residues. V trimming: 0 bases; J trimming: 5 bases; junction bases outside the gene matches: 7. Looked up from germline, CDR1 is SGHRS and CDR2 is YFSETQ. As DNA, the CDR3 is TGCGCCAGCAGCTTGGGGGCTAGCGGGGGCCGGGAGACCCAGTACTTC. Translated, it gives CASSLGASGGRETQYF.

The chain recombines TRBV27 with TRBJ2-3; 8 bases line up with TRBD1. Trimming took 6 bases from V and 4 from J; bases not matched to a gene: 9. The CDR3 length is 15 residues. CDR1 is MNHEY and CDR2 is SMNVEV in the germline V gene (reference sequence). The CDR3 DNA is TGTGCCAGCAGCCAGCGACAGGGGTGGGCAGATACGCAGTATTTT. Translated: CASSQRQGWADTQYF.

The V call is TRBV28, the J call TRBJ2-6; 9 positions agree with TRBD1. Germline lookup yields CDR1 MDHEN and CDR2 SYDVKM. The trim removed 5 bases at V and 1 base at J, leaving 9 bases unmatched. The CDR3 is 18 amino acids. The CDR3 nucleotides read TGTGCCAGCAGTAACAGGGGGCGCTACTGGTCTGGGGCCAACGTCCTGACTTTC. Translation: CASSNRGRYWSGANVLTF.

The V and J genes are TRBV28 and TRBJ2-7, with D possibly being TRBD1 (5 bases). Deletions cut 4 bases from V and 4 bases from J, with 14 bases between. The CDR3 is 14 amino acids. Germline values: CDR1 MDHEN, CDR2 SYDVKM. CDR3 DNA sequence: TGTGCCAGCAGTTCCCCCTCAGGGTTGTACGAGCAGTACTTC. Protein sequence: CASSSPSGLYEQYF.

J is TRBJ2-4 and V is TRBV4-2; TRBD2 aligns across 9 bases. CDR3 length: 20 residues. The junction had 13 bases not matched to a gene; V was cut back by 0 bases and J by 1 base. The germline gives CDR1 LGHNA, CDR2 YNFKEQ. This CDR3 is CASSQEGASGDRWAKNIQYF. For the CDR3, the DNA is TGTGCCAGCAGCCAAGAGGGGGCTAGCGGGGACCGCTGGGCCAAAAACATTCAGTACTTC.

This rearrangement joins TRBV5-6 to TRBJ1-1; D might be TRBD1 (6 bases). CDR3 length: 12 amino acids. Trimming took 3 bases from V and 5 from J, leaving 8 bases between them. CDR1 and CDR2 from the germline V gene are SGHDT and YYEEEE. The CDR3 is CASSWRGTEAFF. As DNA, the CDR3 is TGTGCCAGCAGCTGGAGGGGGACTGAAGCTTTCTTT. Full variable domain (missing parts from reference TRBV5-6 and TRBJ1-1): DAGVTQSPTHLIKTRGQQVTLRCSPKSGHDTVSWYQQALGQGPQFIFQYYEEEERQRGNFPDRFSGHQFPNYSSELNVNALLLGDSALYLCASSWRGTEAFFGQGTRLTVV.

The CDR3 bases are TGTGCCAGCAGCCCGGGACCGCCATATAGCAATCAGCCCCAGCATTTT. This translates into CASSPGPPYSNQPQHF. The chain combines TRBV7-9 with TRBJ1-5, with a possible D match to TRBD1 (5 bases). Germline lookup yields CDR1 SEHNR and CDR2 FQNEAQ (reference sequence). CDR3 length equals 16 residues. Trimming stripped 5 bases from V and 0 bases from J, with 14 bases between.

This chain uses TRBV5-4 with TRBJ1-1; 8 nucleotides match TRBD1. The CDR3 is 14 residues long. Unmatched junction bases numbered 6, after V lost 4 bases and J lost 4 bases. Germline V lookup: CDR1 SGHNT, CDR2 YYREEE (reference sequence). The CDR3 DNA is TGTGCCAGCAGCGGACAGGGTAGGGGCACTGAAGCTTTCTTT. It translates to CASSGQGRGTEAFF.

The chain employs TRBV9 and TRBJ2-5; D not certain. Trimming removed 0 bases from V and 2 bases from J, with 5 bases in between. The CDR3 is 13 amino acids. The germline V gene has CDR1 SGDLS and CDR2 YYNGEE. The CDR3 DNA follows: TGTGCCAGCAGCGTAGAATCGCAAGAGACCCAGTACTTC. Amino acid sequence: CASSVESQETQYF.

This clone was seen a few times. Here the CDR3 DNA reads TGTGCCATCAGTGGGGACGGAACCTATGGCTACACCTTC. Translation gives CAISGDGTYGYTF. The genes are TRBV10-3 and TRBJ1-2, with D maybe TRBD1 (5 bases). Germline V gives CDR1 ENHRY, CDR2 SYGVKD. Trimming took 4 bases from V and 4 from J, leaving 10 bases between them. This CDR3 has 13 amino acids.

This chain joins TRBV2 and TRBJ2-3, with 10 positions matching TRBD1. Trimming removed 5 bases from V and 3 bases from J; junction bases left unmatched: 8. The CDR3 totals 16 residues. In germline, CDR1 is SNHLY, CDR2 FYNNEI. The CDR3: CASSQLGQGITDTQYF. DNA for the CDR3: TGTGCCAGCAGTCAACTGGGACAGGGGATAACAGATACGCAGTATTTT.